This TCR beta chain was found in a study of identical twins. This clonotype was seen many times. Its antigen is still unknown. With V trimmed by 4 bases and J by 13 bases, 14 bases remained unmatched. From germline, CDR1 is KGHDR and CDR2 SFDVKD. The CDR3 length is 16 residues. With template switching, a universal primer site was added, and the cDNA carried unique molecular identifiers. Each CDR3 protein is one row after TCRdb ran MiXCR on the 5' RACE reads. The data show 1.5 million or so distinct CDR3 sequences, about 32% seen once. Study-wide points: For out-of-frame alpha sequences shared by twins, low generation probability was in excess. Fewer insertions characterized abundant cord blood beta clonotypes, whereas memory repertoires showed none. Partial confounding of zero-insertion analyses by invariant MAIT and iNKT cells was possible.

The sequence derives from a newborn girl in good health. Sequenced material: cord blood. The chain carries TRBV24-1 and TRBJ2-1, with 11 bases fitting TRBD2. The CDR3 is CATSDSGLAEEWLQFF. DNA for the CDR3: TGTGCCACCAGTGACTCGGGACTAGCGGAGGAATGGTTACAGTTCTTC.